This TCR beta chain was identified in a study of blood T cell repertoires in COVID-19. V shed 10 bases and J shed 2 bases, with 14 bases lying between them. CDR3 length: 14 amino acids. The germline gives CDR1 MDHEN, CDR2 SYDVKM. The method was immunoSEQ multiplex PCR; TCRdb's version includes in-frame clones alone and lacks a portion of them. The data contain under 250,000 clones, around three quarters of them singletons. The material sequenced was peripheral blood. The TCR originated in a woman between 70 and 85 years old with acute or convalescent COVID-19. The V and J genes are TRBV28 and TRBJ2-2, with D possibly TRBD1 on 5 matching bases. The CDR3 DNA is TGTGCCACCCAAAAACAGGTTAACACCGGGGAGCTGTTTTTT. It translates to CATQKQVNTGELFF.